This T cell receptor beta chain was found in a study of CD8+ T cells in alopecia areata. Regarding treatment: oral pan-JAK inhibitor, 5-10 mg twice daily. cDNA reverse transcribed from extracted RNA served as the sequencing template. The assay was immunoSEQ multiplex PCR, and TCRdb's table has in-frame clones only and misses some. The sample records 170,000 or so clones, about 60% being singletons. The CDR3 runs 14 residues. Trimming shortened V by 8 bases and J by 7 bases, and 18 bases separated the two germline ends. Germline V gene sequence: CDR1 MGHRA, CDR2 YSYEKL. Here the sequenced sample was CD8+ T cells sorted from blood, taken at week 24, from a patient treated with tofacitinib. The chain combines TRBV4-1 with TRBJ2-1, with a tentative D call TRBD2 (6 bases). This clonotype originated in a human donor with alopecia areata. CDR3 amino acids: CASRPEGAGNEQFF. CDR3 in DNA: TGCGCCAGCCGCCCGGAAGGCGCGGGAAATGAGCAGTTCTTC.